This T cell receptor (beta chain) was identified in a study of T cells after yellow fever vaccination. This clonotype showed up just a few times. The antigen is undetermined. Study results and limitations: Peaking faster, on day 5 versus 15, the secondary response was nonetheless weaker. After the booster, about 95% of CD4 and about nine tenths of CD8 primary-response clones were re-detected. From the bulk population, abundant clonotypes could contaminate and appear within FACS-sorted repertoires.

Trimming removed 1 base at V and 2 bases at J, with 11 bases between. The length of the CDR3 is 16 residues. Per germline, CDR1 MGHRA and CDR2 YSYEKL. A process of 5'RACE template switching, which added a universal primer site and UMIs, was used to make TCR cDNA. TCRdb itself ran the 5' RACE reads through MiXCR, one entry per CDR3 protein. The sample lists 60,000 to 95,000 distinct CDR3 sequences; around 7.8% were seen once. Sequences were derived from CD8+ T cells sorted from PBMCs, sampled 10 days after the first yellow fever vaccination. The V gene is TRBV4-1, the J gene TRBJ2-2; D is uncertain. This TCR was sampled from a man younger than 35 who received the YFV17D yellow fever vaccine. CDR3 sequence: CASSQGSQVNTGELFF. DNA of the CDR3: TGCGCCAGCAGCCAAGGCTCTCAGGTTAACACCGGGGAGCTGTTTTTT.